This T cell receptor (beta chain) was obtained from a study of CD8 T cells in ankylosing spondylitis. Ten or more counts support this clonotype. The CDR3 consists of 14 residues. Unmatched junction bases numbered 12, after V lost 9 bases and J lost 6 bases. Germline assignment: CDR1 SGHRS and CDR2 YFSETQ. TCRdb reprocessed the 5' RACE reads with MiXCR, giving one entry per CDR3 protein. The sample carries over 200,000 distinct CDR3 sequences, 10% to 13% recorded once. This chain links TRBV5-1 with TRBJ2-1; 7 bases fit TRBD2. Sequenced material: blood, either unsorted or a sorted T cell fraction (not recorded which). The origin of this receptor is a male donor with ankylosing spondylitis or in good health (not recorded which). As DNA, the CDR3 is TGCGCCACCTCATTCGGGGGAGGGATCAATGAGCAGTTCTTC. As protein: CATSFGGGINEQFF.